What follows are 29 T cell receptor beta chains derived from one specimen sequenced in a study of T cells in Graves' hyperthyroidism and ophthalmopathy. TCR beta CDR3 regions were amplified from RNA transcripts. First-round RT-PCR with HTBI primers amplified the TCR CDR3 region. TCRdb re-called the multiplex PCR reads through MiXCR, storing one row per CDR3 protein. The profile shows a few hundred thousand distinct CDR3 sequences, more than 45% of them singletons. The sample was peripheral blood or thyroid tissue (not recorded which). These receptors came from an adult woman with Graves' disease, either hyperthyroidism or ophthalmopathy (not recorded which).

Worth noting for this clonotype: Given a much more abundant clone one base away, this may be a read error. The chain employs TRBV3-1 and TRBJ2-5; a possible D gene is TRBD2 (5 bases). Germline assignment: CDR1 LGHDT and CDR2 YNNKEL (reference sequence). V lost 2 bases and J 7 bases, leaving 14 bases between the germline ends. The CDR3 contains 14 residues. The CDR3 DNA is TGTGCCAGCAGCCAAATCACTCAGGCGGGGACCCAGTACTTC. As protein: CASSQITQAGTQYF.

Many counts were recorded for this clonotype. The genes are TRBV10-3 and TRBJ1-1; D is unclear. Germline V lookup: CDR1 ENHRY, CDR2 SYGVKD. CDR3 length equals 13 residues. V was cut by 6 bases and J by 1 base, with 9 bases left in between. The CDR3 reads CAISVDSNTEAFF. Here the CDR3 DNA reads TGTGCCATCAGCGTGGATTCGAACACTGAAGCTTTCTTT.

This chain links TRBV10-3 with TRBJ1-4, with no clear D. Germline assignment: CDR1 ENHRY and CDR2 SYGVKD. This CDR3 spans 16 amino acids. V lost 3 bases, J lost 8 bases, and 19 bases lay in between. This CDR3 is CAISDRTSGLNEKLFF. CDR3 nucleotide sequence: TGTGCCATCAGTGACAGGACTAGCGGGTTGAACGAAAAACTGTTTTTT.

This clonotype was seen only a few times. The chain is built from TRBV10-3 and TRBJ1-2; possible D gene TRBD1, 6 bases. The germline CDR1 and CDR2 sequences are ENHRY and SYGVKD. With 3 bases removed from V and 7 bases from J, the gap between germline ends came to 9 bases. The CDR3 has 12 amino acids. CDR3 sequence: CAISETGSGYTF. In DNA, the CDR3 is TGTGCCATCAGTGAAACAGGGTCTGGCTACACCTTC.

This chain joins TRBV10-3 and TRBJ1-5, with D perhaps TRBD1 (5 bases). V dropped 0 bases and J dropped 4 bases, with 7 bases sitting between them. Looked up from germline, CDR1 is ENHRY and CDR2 is SYGVKD. The CDR3 contains 14 residues. The CDR3 nucleotides are TGTGCCATCAGTGAGTCCTCAGGGAATCAGCCCCAGCATTTT. It codes for CAISESSGNQPQHF.

This clonotype occurred a few times. With a much larger clone just one base away, this may be a read error. This chain connects TRBV19 to TRBJ2-7; D gene unclear. V gave up 10 bases and J gave up 0 bases, with 19 bases separating them. CDR3 length: 15 residues. From germline, CDR1 is LNHDA and CDR2 SQIVND (reference sequence). CDR3 in amino acids: CANMGSPSSSYEQYF. The CDR3 nucleotides read TGTGCCAATATGGGCAGCCCCTCGAGCTCCTACGAGCAGTACTTC.

The V and J genes are TRBV10-3 and TRBJ2-7; tentatively, D is TRBD2 (5 bases). V was trimmed by 6 bases and J by 0 bases, leaving 9 bases between them. CDR3 size: 13 residues. Germline loops: CDR1 ENHRY, CDR2 SYGVKD. The CDR3 protein is CAISGVSSYEQYF. The DNA of the CDR3 is TGTGCCATCAGCGGGGTAAGCTCCTACGAGCAGTACTTC.

This clonotype was seen at least ten times. The chain employs TRBV29-1 and TRBJ2-6; D is uncertain. With 4 bases removed from V and 1 base from J, the gap between germline ends came to 8 bases. From germline, CDR1 is SQVTM and CDR2 ANQGSEA. The CDR3 is 14 residues long. The CDR3 DNA reads TGCAGCGTTGTATGGGCATCTGGGGCCAACGTCCTGACTTTC. Translating it yields CSVVWASGANVLTF.

The sample holds a few counts of this clonotype. J is TRBJ1-5 and V is TRBV28, with no clear D. Germline CDR1 MDHEN, CDR2 SYDVKM. Trimming took off 3 bases at V and 5 bases at J, with 14 bases between the two ends. The CDR3 is made up of 15 amino acids. This CDR3 is CASSFGLTGDQPQHF. The CDR3 bases are TGTGCCAGCAGTTTTGGTCTAACCGGAGATCAGCCCCAGCATTTT.

The rearrangement joins TRBV29-1 to TRBJ2-7; 9 bases match TRBD1. This CDR3 has 15 amino acids. With 4 bases clipped from V and 5 bases from J, the junction kept 12 bases outside the gene matches. Germline V gene data show CDR1 as SQVTM and CDR2 as ANQGSEA. CDR3 residues: CSVASPTGGFHEQYF. The CDR3 coding sequence is TGCAGCGTTGCATCTCCGACAGGGGGATTCCACGAGCAGTACTTC.

V and J are TRBV4-3 and TRBJ2-7; D unresolved. The CDR3 consists of 13 residues. Germline CDR1 reads LGHNA; CDR2 reads YSLEER. The germline V and J ends were trimmed by 0 bases and 3 bases, with 6 bases remaining between them. CDR3 DNA: TGCGCCAGCAGCCAAGATTTGGTCTACGAGCAGTACTTC. Translating it yields CASSQDLVYEQYF.

This clonotype was counted a single time. The chain couples TRBV5-1 to TRBJ1-1, with D possibly TRBD1 on 5 matching bases. Germline V gene data show CDR1 as SGHRS and CDR2 as YFSETQ. The CDR3 covers 16 residues. V was trimmed by 4 bases and J by 6 bases, leaving 22 bases between them. Here the CDR3 reads CASSPESRGGYAEAFF. CDR3 in DNA: TGCGCCAGCAGCCCCGAATCGCGGGGCGGTTACGCTGAAGCTTTCTTT.

The sample holds many counts of this clonotype. This rearrangement joins TRBV6-6 to TRBJ2-2; TRBD1 aligns across 7 bases. Unmatched junction bases numbered 7, after V lost 2 bases and J lost 4 bases. This CDR3 has 16 residues. Germline V gene data show CDR1 as MNHNY and CDR2 as SVGAGI (reference sequence). CDR3 nucleotide sequence: TGTGCCAGCAGTTACCAGACAGGGAAGGGCACCGGGGAGCTGTTTTTT. This encodes CASSYQTGKGTGELFF.

The genes are TRBV10-3 and TRBJ2-5; either TRBD1 or TRBD2 may fit D (5 bases each). CDR1 ENHRY and CDR2 SYGVKD come from the germline V gene. The CDR3 loop spans 14 amino acids. Deletions cut 2 bases from V and 8 bases from J, with 15 bases between. CDR3 bases: TGTGCCATCAGTGAGGAGGGGCGCACCCAAACCCAGTACTTC. Its translation is CAISEEGRTQTQYF.

The sample holds many counts of this clonotype. The J gene is TRBJ1-1, the V gene TRBV7-9; perhaps TRBD1 as D (5 bases). V was trimmed by 3 bases and J by 4 bases, leaving 15 bases between them. The CDR3 is 15 amino acids. Germline V CDR1 and CDR2: SEHNR, FQNEAQ (reference sequence). The CDR3 loop is CASSFGGLSGTEAFF. The CDR3 DNA is TGTGCCAGCAGCTTTGGGGGTCTGTCTGGCACTGAAGCTTTCTTT.

The table lists this clonotype with many counts. This chain uses TRBV2 with TRBJ2-2, with a tentative D call TRBD2 (5 bases). The germline gives CDR1 SNHLY, CDR2 FYNNEI. The CDR3 sequence is 13 residues long. V lost 8 bases to trimming and J lost 0 bases, with 7 bases between them. The CDR3, as DNA: TGTGCCAGCCTAGCAGCGAACACCGGGGAGCTGTTTTTT. Amino acids: CASLAANTGELFF. Variable domain in full (rest from reference TRBV2 and TRBJ2-2): EPEVTQTPSHQVTQMGQEVILRCVPISNHLYFYWYRQILGQKVEFLVSFYNNEISEKSEIFDDQFSVERPDGSNFTLKIRSTKLEDSAMYFCASLAANTGELFFGEGSRLTVL.

Comments on this clonotype: Given a much more abundant clone one base away, this may be a read error. This sequence joins TRBV12-3 or TRBV12-4 and TRBJ1-6, with a weak D call TRBD1 (6 bases). V was pared by 3 bases and J by 14 bases, with 17 bases between. The CDR3 consists of 14 residues. The CDR3 DNA is TGTGCCAGCAGTTTTACCACACAGGGACCGGCCCTCCACTTT. Translated, it gives CASSFTTQGPALHF.

The table lists this clonotype with many counts. The V gene is TRBV7-2, the J gene TRBJ1-6; maybe TRBD1 (5 bases). Germline lookup yields CDR1 SGHTA and CDR2 FQGNSA. The CDR3 has 15 amino acids. Trimming removed 5 bases from V and 5 bases from J, with 13 bases in between. CDR3 sequence (DNA): TGTGCCAGCAGCGTACAGGCGACAAATAATTCACCCCTCCACTTT. Translation gives CASSVQATNNSPLHF.

Ten or more counts support this clonotype. J is TRBJ1-2 and V is TRBV25-1; D is unclear. CDR1 and CDR2 from the germline V gene are MGHDK and SYGVNS. The CDR3 is 12 residues long. V lost 9 bases, J lost 5 bases, and 13 bases lay in between. The CDR3 loop reads CASHSRGYGYTF. CDR3 nucleotide sequence: TGTGCCAGTCATTCGCGAGGGTATGGCTACACCTTC.

This clonotype showed up just a few times. V usage is TRBV29-1 and J usage is TRBJ1-5, with D hard to call. The CDR3 runs to 10 residues. V lost 3 bases and J lost 7, with 4 bases in between. Germline V gives CDR1 SQVTM, CDR2 ANQGSEA. For the CDR3, the DNA is TGCAGCGTTGAGGTGCAGCCCCAGCATTTT. Translated: CSVEVQPQHF.

Of note for this clonotype: A clone one base away is much larger, so this may be a read error. The V and J genes are TRBV5-1 and TRBJ2-5; 11 bases are shared with TRBD2. Germline-derived CDR1 and CDR2 are SGHRS and YFSETQ. The trim removed 1 base at V and 4 bases at J, leaving 6 bases unmatched. This CDR3 spans 16 amino acids. CDR3 nucleotide sequence: TGCGCCAGCAGCTTGACTAGCGGGAGAGGACGAGAGACCCAGTACTTC. This sequence encodes CASSLTSGRGRETQYF. Supplemented by reference TRBV5-1 and TRBJ2-5, the full variable domain reads KAGVTQTPRYLIKTRGQQVTLSCSPISGHRSVSWYQQTPGQGLQFLFEYFSETQRNKGNFPGRFSGRQFSNSRSEMNVSTLELGDSALYLCASSLTSGRGRETQYFGPGTRLLVL.

The rearrangement joins TRBV12-3 or TRBV12-4 to TRBJ2-5; TRBD1 matches 11 bases. This CDR3 comprises 14 residues. Trimming at V came to 4 bases and at J to 7 bases, leaving 5 bases not matched to a gene. The CDR3 DNA reads TGTGCCAGCAGTTGGCCGGGACAGGGGGTGACCCAGTACTTC. This sequence encodes CASSWPGQGVTQYF.

V gene TRBV6-6 combines with J gene TRBJ1-1; D unresolved. Trimming took off 7 bases at V and 3 bases at J, with 9 bases between the two ends. The CDR3 totals 12 residues. Germline lookup yields CDR1 MNHNY and CDR2 SVGAGI (reference sequence). The CDR3 nucleotides are TGTGCCAGCACCGGAGGGTACACTGAAGCTTTCTTT. This encodes CASTGGYTEAFF.

CDR3 loop: CASSLTRDRDNQPQHF. The CDR3 DNA follows: TGTGCCAGCAGCTTAACCCGGGACAGGGACAATCAGCCCCAGCATTTT. V and J are TRBV7-2 and TRBJ1-5; 9 nucleotides line up with TRBD1. CDR1 SGHTA and CDR2 FQGNSA come from the germline V gene. The CDR3 has 16 amino acids. The V and J ends lost 2 bases and 3 bases, in that order; junction bases with no gene match: 5.

The table lists this clonotype with many counts. It may be a read error: a sequence one base away is much more abundant. The chain recombines TRBV3-1 with TRBJ2-5, with D hard to call. The V end lost 1 base, the J end lost 5 bases, and 2 bases lay between the germline ends. The CDR3 runs 11 residues. The germline V gene has CDR1 LGHDT and CDR2 YNNKEL (reference sequence). CDR3 DNA: TGTGCCAGCAGCCAAGTGGAGACCCAGTACTTC. This encodes CASSQVETQYF.

With regard to this clonotype: It may be a read error: a sequence one base away is much more abundant. This chain links TRBV28 with TRBJ1-2, with 7 bases matching TRBD1. This CDR3 spans 13 amino acids. Germline CDR1 and CDR2: MDHEN and SYDVKM. CDR3 residues: CASSFRGYYDYTF. In DNA, the CDR3 is TGTGCCAGCAGTTTCAGGGGGTACTATGACTACACCTTC.

The V call is TRBV5-1, the J call TRBJ1-3; D unresolved. The CDR3 covers 14 residues. The V gene lost 5 bases and the J gene lost 2 bases, with 11 bases spanning the gap. The V gene's germline CDR1 is SGHRS and CDR2 YFSETQ. The CDR3: CASSGASTGNTIYF. The CDR3 DNA reads as TGCGCCAGCAGTGGAGCTAGCACTGGAAACACCATATATTTT.

This clonotype was detected a few times. This rearrangement joins TRBV29-1 to TRBJ2-7, with D possibly TRBD1 on 6 matching bases. Looked up from germline, CDR1 is SQVTM and CDR2 is ANQGSEA. V gave up 1 base and J gave up 4 bases, with 11 bases separating them. The CDR3 spans 13 residues. The DNA of the CDR3 is TGCAGCGTTGAAGGGGGGACACCATACGAGCAGTACTTC. Protein: CSVEGGTPYEQYF.

The table lists this clonotype with many counts. The chain is built from TRBV6-1 and TRBJ2-7, with D hard to call. The CDR3 length is 13 residues. V dropped 7 bases and J dropped 5 bases, with 15 bases sitting between them. CDR1 and CDR2 from the germline V gene are MNHNS and SASEGT. CDR3 coding DNA: TGTGCCAGCACCCCGGGTCCAATCAACGAGCAGTACTTC. It translates to CASTPGPINEQYF.